A single sample is the source of the 30 T cell receptor beta chains below, sequenced in a study of blood T cell repertoires in COVID-19. Generated by immunoSEQ multiplex PCR, the TCRdb table keeps only in-frame clones and is missing some. The table lists about 280,000 clones, about 91% of them singletons, with approximately 3% in the top ten. The sequencing input was PBMCs or T cells enriched from blood (not recorded which). These receptors originate from a man aged 40-49 years who had been exposed to COVID-19.

The V gene is TRBV5-1, the J gene TRBJ1-4; D may be TRBD1 (5 bases). Per germline, CDR1 SGHRS and CDR2 YFSETQ. The ends were cut back, 4 bases at V and 7 bases at J, with 17 bases in the middle. The CDR3 is 15 amino acids. CDR3 protein: CASSPPGGAGEKLFF. The CDR3 DNA reads as TGCGCCAGCAGCCCCCCCGGAGGGGCGGGTGAAAAACTGTTTTTT.

The V call is TRBV15, the J call TRBJ2-7; no definite D call. This CDR3 contains 13 residues. CDR1 and CDR2 from the germline V gene are LNHNV and YYDKDF (reference sequence). V dropped 4 bases and J dropped 2 bases, with 9 bases sitting between them. As DNA, the CDR3 is TGTGCCACCAGCACAGGCCTGACCTACGAGCAGTACTTC. Its protein product is CATSTGLTYEQYF.

This clone was seen a handful of times. The CDR3 is CASSRGTGSGSNQPQHF. Here the CDR3 DNA reads TGTGCCAGTAGTAGGGGGACAGGCTCGGGGAGCAATCAGCCCCAGCATTTT. The chain carries TRBV19 and TRBJ1-5; 8 bases line up with TRBD1. Losses at the gene ends were 4 bases for V and 1 base for J; bases not matched to a gene: 9. In germline, CDR1 is LNHDA, CDR2 SQIVND (reference sequence). CDR3 size: 17 residues.

The rearrangement joins TRBV5-6 to TRBJ1-1; perhaps TRBD1 as D (5 bases). The CDR3 has 14 residues. CDR1 SGHDT and CDR2 YYEEEE come from the germline V gene. Trimming removed 4 bases from V and 6 bases from J, with 16 bases in between. The CDR3 loop is CASSPRPGGAEAFF. Written as DNA, the CDR3 is TGTGCCAGCAGCCCCCGCCCCGGGGGTGCTGAAGCTTTCTTT.

The chain couples TRBV2 to TRBJ1-1; D is unclear. CDR3 length equals 14 residues. The germline V gene has CDR1 SNHLY and CDR2 FYNNEI. Trimming removed 6 bases at V and 6 bases at J, with 17 bases between. CDR3 bases: TGTGCCAGCAGGAATTTTAAAGAGGCGGCTGAAGCTTTCTTT. It translates to CASRNFKEAAEAFF.

The rearrangement links TRBV5-5 to TRBJ2-3; 8 nucleotides align to TRBD2. Germline assignment: CDR1 SGHKS and CDR2 YYEKEE (reference sequence). Losses at the gene ends were 3 bases for V and 3 bases for J; bases not matched to a gene: 18. The CDR3 has 19 residues. CDR3 bases: TGTGCCAGCAGCTGGAGGAGCGTTGCGGGTAGCGGGAAGACAGATACGCAGTATTTT. Protein: CASSWRSVAGSGKTDTQYF.

The rearrangement links TRBV12-3 or TRBV12-4 to TRBJ1-1; the D is unclear. CDR3 size: 11 residues. V lost 7 bases to trimming and J lost 3 bases, with 6 bases between them. CDR3: CASTTDTEAFF. The CDR3 nucleotides are TGTGCCAGCACTACAGACACTGAAGCTTTCTTT.

This clone was found a few times. The chain uses TRBV5-6 and TRBJ2-7, with 7 bases fitting TRBD2. V shed 5 bases and J 3 bases; nucleotides not matched to a gene: 11. The CDR3 is 15 amino acids. The germline CDR1 and CDR2 sequences are SGHDT and YYEEEE. The CDR3 loop is CASSSQPTSSYEQYF. The CDR3 coding sequence is TGTGCCAGCAGTTCCCAACCGACTAGCAGCTACGAGCAGTACTTC. The entire variable domain, with the rest obtained from reference TRBV5-6 and TRBJ2-7, is as follows: DAGVTQSPTHLIKTRGQQVTLRCSPKSGHDTVSWYQQALGQGPQFIFQYYEEEERQRGNFPDRFSGHQFPNYSSELNVNALLLGDSALYLCASSSQPTSSYEQYFGPGTRLTVT.

The gene calls are TRBV4-1 and TRBJ2-7; TRBD2 matches 10 bases. Germline V lookup: CDR1 MGHRA, CDR2 YSYEKL. The CDR3 totals 18 residues. Unmatched junction bases numbered 14, after V lost 4 bases and J lost 2 bases. As DNA, the CDR3 is TGCGCCAGCAGCCGGAAGGATGGAGGACTAGCGGAGACCTACGAGCAGTACTTC. Protein product: CASSRKDGGLAETYEQYF.

This clone was detected only once. The V and J genes are TRBV20-1 and TRBJ2-1, with a tentative D call TRBD1 (6 bases). Germline CDR1 and CDR2: DFQATT and SNEGSKA (reference sequence). The CDR3 contains 11 residues. The V and J ends lost 6 bases and 6 bases respectively, with 9 bases between them. In DNA, the CDR3 is TGCAGTGCCCTCAGGGGCAATGAGCAGTTCTTC. Translation gives CSALRGNEQFF.

The V gene is TRBV6-4, the J gene TRBJ2-3; the D gene is possibly TRBD2 (5 bases). Germline-derived CDR1 and CDR2 are MRHNA and SNTAGT. Trimming took 4 bases from V and 2 from J, leaving 7 bases between them. The CDR3 is 13 amino acids. The CDR3 reads CASSARDTDTQYF. The CDR3 DNA reads TGTGCCAGCAGTGCCCGGGACACAGATACGCAGTATTTT.

In DNA form, the CDR3 reads TGTGCCAGCAGCCAAGAAGGAGCGGTCTCCTACGAGCAGTACTTC. As protein: CASSQEGAVSYEQYF. This chain links TRBV3-1 (or the pseudogene TRBV3-2) with TRBJ2-7; D possibly corresponds to TRBD2 (5 bases). V was cut by 0 bases and J by 0 bases, with 9 bases left in between. This CDR3 is built from 15 residues. CDR1 LGHDT and CDR2 YNNKEL come from the germline V gene (reference sequence).

The rearrangement links TRBV2 to TRBJ1-4; weak D call: TRBD1 (5 bases). The CDR3 is 14 residues long. The V gene's germline CDR1 is SNHLY and CDR2 FYNNEI. V was shortened by 6 bases and J by 7 bases, with 15 bases between the two germline ends. CDR3 sequence (DNA): TGTGCCAGCAGCGGATCCGGGAGGGGTGAAAAACTGTTTTTT. As protein: CASSGSGRGEKLFF.

The rearrangement joins TRBV27 to TRBJ2-7; 7 bases match TRBD2. V was clipped by 10 bases and J by 0 bases; unmatched bases: 9. The CDR3 consists of 14 residues. Germline loops: CDR1 MNHEY, CDR2 SMNVEV (reference sequence). This CDR3 reads CATGRSGNSYEQYF. Written as DNA, the CDR3 is TGTGCCACCGGGCGGAGCGGGAACTCCTACGAGCAGTACTTC.

CDR3 DNA: TGTGCCAGCAGTCCTTGGACTAGCGGGAGGCTTGGGTACGAGCAGTACTTC. It specifies CASSPWTSGRLGYEQYF. V is TRBV28 and J is TRBJ2-7; TRBD2 agrees at 14 bases. The junction had 10 bases not matched to a gene; V was cut back by 5 bases and J by 4 bases. Germline V gives CDR1 MDHEN, CDR2 SYDVKM. This CDR3 region has 17 residues.

This chain uses TRBV28 with TRBJ2-1, with a tentative D call TRBD2 (5 bases). The CDR3 runs 13 residues. The germline V and J ends were trimmed by 8 bases and 12 bases, with 20 bases remaining between them. Germline values: CDR1 MDHEN, CDR2 SYDVKM. The chain's CDR3 is CASPPPSGSSQFF. The CDR3 DNA sequence: TGTGCCAGCCCCCCACCGAGCGGCTCGTCGCAGTTCTTC.

The V and J genes are TRBV7-6 and TRBJ2-1; 10 bases match TRBD1. CDR3 length: 18 amino acids. Germline V gives CDR1 SGHVS, CDR2 FNYEAQ. Losses at the gene ends were 5 bases for V and 6 bases for J; bases not matched to a gene: 16. Here the CDR3 reads CASSQTRADRGLGNEQFF. Written as DNA, the CDR3 is TGTGCCAGCAGCCAAACACGGGCCGACAGGGGGCTCGGCAATGAGCAGTTCTTC.

The table lists this clone with a count of one. V usage is TRBV19 and J usage is TRBJ2-3, with TRBD1 matching over 8 bases. This CDR3 is 19 amino acids long. Looked up from germline, CDR1 is LNHDA and CDR2 is SQIVND (reference sequence). With 11 bases clipped from V and 11 bases from J, the junction kept 33 bases outside the gene matches. DNA of the CDR3: TGTGCCTGCCAGAGTCTCATCAGGGGGCACGACAGCCCCACAAGCGGGCAGTATTTT. Protein product: CACQSLIRGHDSPTSGQYF.

The gene calls are TRBV19 and TRBJ2-7, with 8 bases that match TRBD1. From germline, CDR1 is LNHDA and CDR2 SQIVND (reference sequence). Losses at the gene ends were 4 bases for V and 6 bases for J; bases not matched to a gene: 14. CDR3 length equals 16 residues. CDR3 sequence: CASSNIFGQGSSEQYF. The CDR3 nucleotides read TGTGCCAGTAGTAATATTTTCGGACAGGGTTCGTCCGAGCAGTACTTC.

V and J are TRBV7-9 and TRBJ2-1; no reliable D call. From germline, CDR1 is SEHNR and CDR2 FQNEAQ (reference sequence). This CDR3 has 11 amino acids. The germline V and J ends were trimmed by 7 bases and 10 bases, with 11 bases remaining between them. As DNA, the CDR3 is TGTGCCAGCAAAAGCGTCCGGGAGCAGTTCTTC. This codes for CASKSVREQFF.

The rearrangement uses TRBV28 and TRBJ1-5; possibly TRBD1 for D (5 bases). Looked up from germline, CDR1 is MDHEN and CDR2 is SYDVKM. The CDR3 has 19 amino acids. The V and J ends lost 3 bases and 2 bases respectively, with 23 bases between them. CDR3 amino acids: CASSFPHYRQPRGNQPQHF. The CDR3 bases are TGTGCCAGCAGTTTTCCCCACTACCGACAACCCAGGGGCAATCAGCCCCAGCATTTT.

V is TRBV7-9 and J is TRBJ2-3; D possibly corresponds to TRBD2 (7 bases). The CDR3 runs to 14 residues. V was cut by 3 bases and J by 5 bases, with 12 bases left in between. Germline values: CDR1 SEHNR, CDR2 FQNEAQ (reference sequence). The CDR3 loop is CASSLGGQGDTQYF. The DNA of the CDR3 is TGTGCCAGCAGCTTGGGGGGGCAGGGAGATACGCAGTATTTT.

This chain connects TRBV7-9 to TRBJ2-7; D unresolved. The V gene lost 5 bases and the J gene lost 2 bases, with 10 bases spanning the gap. Looked up from germline, CDR1 is SEHNR and CDR2 is FQNEAQ (reference sequence). The CDR3 sequence is 13 residues long. CDR3 protein: CASSRLGTYEQYF. CDR3 DNA sequence: TGTGCCAGCAGCCGACTCGGTACCTACGAGCAGTACTTC.

This clone has at least ten counts. CDR3 in DNA: TGTGCCAGCAGTCACGGACAGGGTACGCAGCCCCAGCATTTT. Amino acid sequence: CASSHGQGTQPQHF. The gene calls are TRBV28 and TRBJ1-5, with TRBD1 matching 8 bases. The CDR3 has 14 residues. Germline CDR1 is MDHEN and CDR2 is SYDVKM. J gave up 7 bases and V 5 bases, and 7 bases lay outside the gene matches. Combining the CDR3 with reference TRBV28 and TRBJ1-5 gives the whole variable domain DVKVTQSSRYLVKRTGEKVFLECVQDMDHENMFWYRQDPGLGLRLIYFSYDVKMKEKGDIPEGYSVSREKKERFSLILESASTNQTSMYLCASSHGQGTQPQHFGDGTRLSIL.

This chain joins TRBV5-5 and TRBJ2-5, with 7 bases aligning to TRBD2. Germline V CDR1 and CDR2: SGHKS, YYEKEE (reference sequence). Trimming cost V 0 bases and J 2 bases; bases outside gene matches: 1. The CDR3 has 14 amino acids. The CDR3 spells CASSLGEGQETQYF. The DNA for the CDR3 is TGTGCCAGCAGCTTGGGGGAGGGGCAAGAGACCCAGTACTTC. The full variable domain, rest sourced from reference TRBV5-5 and TRBJ2-5, is DAGVTQSPTHLIKTRGQQVTLRCSPISGHKSVSWYQQVLGQGPQFIFQYYEKEERGRGNFPDRFSARQFPNYSSELNVNALLLGDSALYLCASSLGEGQETQYFGPGTRLLVL.

This sequence joins TRBV27 and TRBJ2-1; D not resolved. This CDR3 region has 12 residues. Germline assignment: CDR1 MNHEY and CDR2 SMNVEV (reference sequence). Trimming cost V 6 bases and J 15 bases, with 18 bases left between them. CDR3 in amino acids: CASSSIQTEWFF. CDR3 bases: TGTGCCAGCAGCTCTATACAAACGGAGTGGTTCTTC.

The chain joins TRBV14 to TRBJ2-7, with D uncertain. The CDR3 loop spans 13 amino acids. V lost 1 base and J 2 bases, leaving 6 bases between the germline ends. Germline CDR1 is SGHDN and CDR2 is FVKESK. In DNA, the CDR3 is TGTGCCAGCAGCCAAGGGCTTGCCTACGAGCAGTACTTC. Translating it yields CASSQGLAYEQYF.

This clone was seen a single time. The rearrangement links TRBV27 to TRBJ2-7; 10 positions agree with TRBD2. The CDR3 is 16 amino acids. The germline V gene has CDR1 MNHEY and CDR2 SMNVEV (reference sequence). The V gene end was trimmed by 2 bases and the J gene end by 3 bases; junction bases not matched to a gene: 7. CDR3 sequence: CASSLRRLAGVYEQYF. Written as DNA, the CDR3 is TGTGCCAGCAGTTTAAGGCGGCTAGCGGGAGTCTACGAGCAGTACTTC.

The chain couples TRBV30 to TRBJ2-7; 7 bases are shared with TRBD2. Germline trimming cut 3 bases from V and 2 bases from J; bases unmatched to any gene: 10. This CDR3 spans 15 amino acids. CDR1 is GTSNPN, CDR2 SVGIG, per germline (reference sequence). CDR3 nucleotide sequence: TGTGCCTGGAGCCGAGCTGGCGGGGGTACCTACGAGCAGTACTTC. Translation: CAWSRAGGGTYEQYF.

The chain combines TRBV18 with TRBJ1-4; 10 positions match TRBD1. V dropped 3 bases and J dropped 6; count of bases not matched to a gene: 4. The CDR3 extends over 15 amino acids. Germline CDR1 KGHSH, CDR2 LQKENI. The DNA for the CDR3 is TGTGCCAGCTCACCGTTGACAGGGGGCGATGAAAAACTGTTTTTT. Translating gives CASSPLTGGDEKLFF.